The 28 T cell receptor beta chains presented below share a single source sample, sequenced in a study of shared clonotypes between healthy human individuals (dated by TCRdb to the early 2020s). Libraries were prepared through the immunoSEQ multiplex PCR assay. As stored in TCRdb, this immuneACCESS dataset retains in-frame rearrangements with V and J assigned. A fraction of the clones does not appear; measured against another copy, unresolved V genes explain less than half of the discrepancy, and the remainder lacks a known reason. Counted in this sample were under 600,000 clones; about 75% of them appeared once. The ten largest clones add up to about an eighth of the sample. The sequenced material came from PBMCs. These TCRs come from a middle-aged woman in good health. Some clones in this sample may be carry-over from other donors' samples.

This sequence joins TRBV28 and TRBJ2-7; D gene unclear. The V end was cut by 5 bases, the J end by 2 bases, with 16 bases between. Germline values: CDR1 MDHEN, CDR2 SYDVKM. CDR3 length equals 15 residues. As DNA, the CDR3 is TGTGCCAGCAGTACCCTAGGCCTCCAAACCTACGAGCAGTACTTC. Translation: CASSTLGLQTYEQYF.

The chain employs TRBV28 and TRBJ1-5; possible D gene TRBD1, 6 bases. The CDR3 runs to 13 residues. Germline assignment: CDR1 MDHEN and CDR2 SYDVKM. V was cut by 5 bases and J by 4 bases, with 9 bases left in between. CDR3 coding DNA: TGTGCCAGCAGTAACCAGGGGAATCAGCCCCAGCATTTT. Amino acid sequence: CASSNQGNQPQHF.

Only a few counts were recorded for this clone. This chain joins TRBV5-6 and TRBJ1-3; D may be TRBD1 (5 bases). Trimming took 4 bases from V and 4 from J, leaving 27 bases between them. Germline V gene data show CDR1 as SGHDT and CDR2 as YYEEEE. The CDR3 runs 19 residues. The CDR3 region has the DNA TGTGCCAGCAGCCTGCGATGGACACTACCTTCTGAGTCCGGAAACACCATATATTTT. Protein: CASSLRWTLPSESGNTIYF.

J is TRBJ2-1 and V is TRBV7-6, with 10 bases lining up with TRBD2. V was pared by 5 bases and J by 6 bases, with 4 bases of the junction left unmatched. Germline values: CDR1 SGHVS, CDR2 FNYEAQ. The CDR3 covers 14 residues. CDR3 nucleotides: TGTGCCAGCAGCCCCGGGACTAGCGCCAATGAGCAGTTCTTC. Protein: CASSPGTSANEQFF.

The chain couples TRBV6-5 to TRBJ2-3; D not certain. The ends were cut back, 7 bases at V and 0 bases at J, with 8 bases in the middle. The CDR3 consists of 13 residues. The V gene's germline CDR1 is MNHEY and CDR2 SVGAGI. In DNA form, the CDR3 reads TGTGCCAGCACCGAACACAGCACAGATACGCAGTATTTT. Translated: CASTEHSTDTQYF.

Only one count was recorded for this clone. V and J are TRBV30 and TRBJ2-6; D is ambiguous. Germline V gene data show CDR1 as GTSNPN and CDR2 as SVGIG (reference sequence). There are 14 residues in the CDR3. The V and J ends lost 4 bases and 4 bases respectively, with 11 bases between them. The DNA for the CDR3 is TGTGCCTGGAAAAGGGTCCGCGGGGCCAACGTCCTGACTTTC. It yields the protein CAWKRVRGANVLTF.

The rearrangement uses TRBV6-1 and TRBJ1-4, with D possibly matching TRBD1 (6 bases). Per the germline V gene, CDR1 is MNHNS and CDR2 is SASEGT. V was cut by 6 bases and J by 3 bases, with 11 bases left in between. The CDR3 is made up of 14 amino acids. For the CDR3, the DNA is TGTGCCAGCAGGAAGGGGGGATCTAATGAAAAACTGTTTTTT. Translated, it gives CASRKGGSNEKLFF.

This rearrangement joins TRBV4-2 to TRBJ2-5, with 9 bases aligning to TRBD2. The J call is uncertain, as TRBJ2-7 better fits the DNA end. The germline CDR1 and CDR2 sequences are LGHNA and YNFKEQ. This CDR3 region has 16 residues. CDR3 amino acids: CASSLAGADTEYEQYF. CDR3 sequence (DNA): TGTGCCAGCAGCCTAGCGGGAGCAGACACGGAGTACGAGCAGTACTTC.

The genes are TRBV4-2 and TRBJ2-1; 9 bases are a match to TRBD2. V gave up 2 bases and J gave up 0 bases; unmatched junction bases: 2. The CDR3 runs 16 residues. CDR1 is LGHNA and CDR2 is YNFKEQ in the germline V gene. DNA of the CDR3: TGTGCCAGCAGCCAACAACTAGCGGGCTCCTACAATGAGCAGTTCTTC. Translating gives CASSQQLAGSYNEQFF.

V and J are TRBV28 and TRBJ2-5; D is ambiguous. The CDR3 length is 13 residues. CDR1 MDHEN and CDR2 SYDVKM come from the germline V gene. The V end lost 5 bases, the J end lost 1 base, and 8 bases lay between the germline ends. The CDR3 reads CASSNDFQETQYF. For the CDR3, the DNA is TGTGCCAGCAGTAACGATTTCCAAGAGACCCAGTACTTC.

In the case of this clone: A much bigger clone sits one base away, suggesting this may be a read error. The CDR3 nucleotides are TGTGCCAGCAGCTCCGGACTAGCGGGAGGCTACGAGCAGTACTTC. Encoded protein: CASSSGLAGGYEQYF. The chain carries TRBV5-4 and TRBJ2-7; 14 nucleotides align to TRBD2. The CDR3 spans 15 residues. Trimming took 3 bases from V and 3 from J; bases not matched to a gene: 2. Germline V gene data show CDR1 as SGHNT and CDR2 as YYREEE (reference sequence).

The chain uses TRBV6-4 and TRBJ2-2; TRBD2 matches 9 bases. Germline loops: CDR1 MRHNA, CDR2 SNTAGT. The length of the CDR3 is 15 residues. V lost 3 bases to trimming and J lost 3 bases; unmatched junction nucleotides: 2. This CDR3 reads CASSELAGYTGELFF. The CDR3 DNA is TGTGCCAGCAGTGAACTAGCGGGTTACACCGGGGAGCTGTTTTTT.

This clone came up a few times. The chain combines TRBV6-6 with TRBJ2-7, with TRBD1 matching over 11 bases. The germline gives CDR1 MNHNY, CDR2 SVGAGI (reference sequence). This CDR3 has 14 residues. V lost 7 bases and J lost 4; bases outside the gene matches: 6. DNA for the CDR3: TGTGCCAGCAAACCCGGGACAGGGGGGTACGAGCAGTACTTC. This translates into CASKPGTGGYEQYF.

The rearrangement links TRBV15 to TRBJ2-5; D is uncertain. The CDR3 spans 13 residues. Trimming shortened V by 5 bases and J by 3 bases, and 10 bases separated the two germline ends. Per the germline V gene, CDR1 is LNHNV and CDR2 is YYDKDF (reference sequence). The CDR3 coding sequence is TGTGCCACCAGCTATAACAACGAAGAGACCCAGTACTTC. This encodes CATSYNNEETQYF.

The rearrangement links TRBV29-1 to TRBJ2-5; the D is unclear. The germline V and J ends were trimmed by 7 bases and 2 bases, with 17 bases remaining between them. Germline-derived CDR1 and CDR2 are SQVTM and ANQGSEA. The CDR3 runs 14 residues. The CDR3 loop reads CSAARANRQETQYF. The CDR3 region has the DNA TGCAGCGCGGCTCGGGCCAATAGGCAAGAGACCCAGTACTTC.

This clone was found many times. The chain couples TRBV28 to TRBJ1-4; 7 nucleotides agree with TRBD1. The CDR3 length is 13 residues. Trimming took 8 bases from V and 6 from J; bases not matched to a gene: 6. Germline V CDR1 and CDR2: MDHEN, SYDVKM. The CDR3 DNA sequence: TGTGCCAGCCACCAGGGGGGGGATGAAAAACTGTTTTTT. Translated, it gives CASHQGGDEKLFF.

The chain recombines TRBV28 with TRBJ2-7; 11 nucleotides match TRBD2. Germline V CDR1 and CDR2: MDHEN, SYDVKM. J gave up 1 base and V 5 bases, and 10 bases lay outside the gene matches. This CDR3 contains 17 residues. The CDR3 DNA reads TGTGCCAGCAGTCCCCGAACTAGCGGGAGAAGTTCCTACGAGCAGTACTTC. Residues: CASSPRTSGRSSYEQYF.

This chain links TRBV10-3 with TRBJ2-3, with 10 bases matching TRBD2. The germline V gene has CDR1 ENHRY and CDR2 SYGVKD. The CDR3 runs 15 residues. V was pared by 9 bases and J by 3 bases, with 9 bases of the junction left unmatched. DNA of the CDR3: TGTGCCATGGGTAGCGGGAGGTTTAGTACAGATACGCAGTATTTT. The encoded protein is CAMGSGRFSTDTQYF.

The chain carries TRBV2 and TRBJ2-5, with unresolved D. Germline-derived CDR1 and CDR2 are SNHLY and FYNNEI. With 4 bases removed from V and 0 bases from J, the gap between germline ends came to 15 bases. The CDR3 has 16 amino acids. Here the CDR3 reads CASSAWAGEYQETQYF. CDR3 nucleotide sequence: TGTGCCAGCAGTGCCTGGGCAGGAGAGTACCAAGAGACCCAGTACTTC.

This clone occurred once. The chain couples TRBV6-5 to TRBJ2-1, with 11 bases lining up with TRBD2. Per germline, CDR1 MNHEY and CDR2 SVGAGI. V lost 0 bases, J lost 8 bases, and 6 bases stayed unmatched. The CDR3 is 16 amino acids. Here the CDR3 reads CASSYSQLAGVYEQFF. The CDR3 nucleotides read TGTGCCAGCAGTTACTCGCAACTAGCGGGAGTCTATGAGCAGTTCTTC.

This sequence joins TRBV19 and TRBJ2-3, with D possibly matching TRBD2 (6 bases). V lost 6 bases and J 3 bases, leaving 19 bases between the germline ends. CDR3 size: 16 residues. In germline, CDR1 is LNHDA, CDR2 SQIVND (reference sequence). The CDR3 spells CASSHSVGGGTDTQYF. The CDR3 DNA is TGTGCCAGTAGCCACTCCGTGGGGGGAGGAACAGATACGCAGTATTTT.

This chain links TRBV27 with TRBJ2-3; 8 bases align to TRBD2. The CDR3 contains 16 residues. J gave up 2 bases and V 1 base, and 5 bases lay outside the gene matches. In germline, CDR1 is MNHEY, CDR2 SMNVEV (reference sequence). Written as DNA, the CDR3 is TGTGCCAGCAGTTTATGGGCGGGAGGCCCCACAGATACGCAGTATTTT. Its protein is CASSLWAGGPTDTQYF.

The chain joins TRBV4-1 to TRBJ2-7; D not resolved. This CDR3 has 14 amino acids. Germline V gives CDR1 MGHRA, CDR2 YSYEKL. V lost 1 base, J lost 0 bases, and 7 bases lay in between. The CDR3 sequence: CASSQVSVSYEQYF. DNA of the CDR3: TGCGCCAGCAGCCAAGTGTCCGTCTCCTACGAGCAGTACTTC.

The V gene is TRBV5-4, the J gene TRBJ2-5, with D perhaps matching TRBD2 (6 bases). Germline V gene sequence: CDR1 SGHNT, CDR2 YYREEE (reference sequence). The CDR3 is 13 residues long. Trimming cost V 0 bases and J 5 bases, with 8 bases left between them. CDR3 nucleotides: TGTGCCAGCAGCTTGGCGGGGGATGAGACCCAGTACTTC. Amino acids: CASSLAGDETQYF.

This clone was detected only a few times. The chain has TRBV4-2 and TRBJ2-1; D may be TRBD2 (6 bases). CDR1 LGHNA and CDR2 YNFKEQ come from the germline V gene. V lost 2 bases and J lost 8, with 16 bases in between. CDR3 length: 15 amino acids. CDR3 residues: CASSQIFRRGHEQFF. CDR3 nucleotides: TGTGCCAGCAGCCAAATATTTAGGCGGGGTCATGAGCAGTTCTTC.

The rearrangement uses TRBV6-6 and TRBJ2-7, with 12 bases fitting TRBD2. V shed 7 bases, J shed 3 bases, and the junction held 4 bases outside the gene matches. CDR3 length: 14 amino acids. Germline lookup yields CDR1 MNHNY and CDR2 SVGAGI (reference sequence). The CDR3 spells CASKTSGRLYEQYF. The CDR3 DNA follows: TGTGCCAGCAAAACTAGCGGGAGGCTCTACGAGCAGTACTTC.

The chain recombines TRBV27 with TRBJ1-1; no clear D. The V gene lost 2 bases and the J gene lost 6 bases, with 16 bases spanning the gap. This CDR3 contains 15 residues. Germline V gene data show CDR1 as MNHEY and CDR2 as SMNVEV (reference sequence). This chain's CDR3 is CASSLNLARPPEAFF. CDR3 coding DNA: TGTGCCAGCAGTTTAAATTTGGCCAGACCGCCTGAAGCTTTCTTT.

The chain combines TRBV15 with TRBJ1-1; the D is unclear. This CDR3 contains 13 residues. V lost 4 bases and J lost 1, with 7 bases in between. The germline V gene encodes CDR1 LNHNV and CDR2 YYDKDF (reference sequence). The CDR3 DNA is TGTGCCACCAGCATTACAGAGAACACTGAAGCTTTCTTT. The encoded protein is CATSITENTEAFF.